This T cell receptor beta chain was sequenced for a study of Graves' ophthalmopathy and Graves' hyperthyroidism. Study observations and caveats: Blood repertoires reportedly contained most expanded thyroid clonotypes above 0.001 frequency.

Trimming cost V 3 bases and J 7 bases; bases outside gene matches: 9. The CDR3 is made up of 15 amino acids. Germline V gene data show CDR1 as KGHSH and CDR2 as LQKENI. As the template, RNA transcripts were used to amplify TCR beta CDR3 regions. RT-PCR in the first round used HTBI primers; a second-round multiplex PCR followed. TCRdb recomputed calls from the multiplex PCR reads with MiXCR, one row per CDR3 protein. The profile shows a few hundred thousand distinct CDR3 sequences, about a sixth of them singletons. As concerns this clonotype: Its cognate antigen is unknown.

Sequencing input: peripheral blood. The chain is built from TRBV18 and TRBJ1-3, with 7 bases identical to TRBD1. This sequence originates from an adult woman with stable Graves' hyperthyroidism. Here the CDR3 reads CASSPLSAQGNTIYF. CDR3 sequence (DNA): TGTGCCAGCTCACCCCTCTCCGCACAGGGGAACACCATATATTTT. The entire variable domain, with the rest obtained from reference TRBV18 and TRBJ1-3, is as follows: NAGVMQNPRHLVRRRGQEARLRCSPMKGHSHVYWYRQLPEEGLKFMVYLQKENIIDESGMPKERFSAEFPKEGPSILRIQQVVRGDSAAYFCASSPLSAQGNTIYFGEGSWLTVV.